This T cell receptor beta chain was profiled in a study of shared clonotypes between healthy human individuals. Study overall: CD4 naive and CD4 memory each took three plates per donor, while CD8 naive took two and CD8 memory one.

CDR1 is SGHAT, CDR2 FQNNGV, per germline. This CDR3 has 19 residues. The V and J ends lost 7 bases and 0 bases respectively, with 25 bases between them. Deep level was the assay's run setting. Produced via immunoSEQ multiplex PCR; TCRdb's table is partial and in-frame only. The sample consists of about 2.3 million clones, 93% of them appearing once. Caucasian adults residing in Nashville, Tennessee made up all the donors. Both subsets, CD45RA+ naive and CD45RA-negative memory, were split from the CD4+ cells. The sequenced sample was naive CD4+ T cells from PBMCs. Sample subset: CD45RA+ positively selected. The V gene is TRBV11-2, the J gene TRBJ2-1, with D uncertain. The TCR sequence derives from a man younger than 35 in good health. Some clones in this sample may be carry-over from other donors' samples. The CDR3 coding sequence is TGTGCCAGCACCAAACTTAAGGTATCTGGGCGTAGCTCCTACAATGAGCAGTTCTTC. The encoded protein is CASTKLKVSGRSSYNEQFF.